This T cell receptor (beta chain) is from a study of blood T cells in healthy people across ages. V dropped 5 bases and J dropped 4 bases, with 15 bases sitting between them. Germline lookup yields CDR1 MGHRA and CDR2 YSYEKL. The CDR3 is made up of 14 amino acids. Together with a sample-barcoded 5' primer, a J-beta primer mix was included in a second PCR lasting roughly 6 to 12 cycles. TCRdb used MiXCR to reprocess the 5' RACE reads, holding one entry per CDR3 protein. Among approximately 880,000 distinct CDR3 sequences listed, roughly 52% were seen once. The sequence was obtained from a man aged 25 to 40 in good health. The rearrangement links TRBV4-1 to TRBJ2-7; D call uncertain. Source material: blood. The CDR3 DNA follows: TGCGCCAGCAGCACCACCTTGTCTGGGTACGAGCAGTACTTC. Translation gives CASSTTLSGYEQYF.